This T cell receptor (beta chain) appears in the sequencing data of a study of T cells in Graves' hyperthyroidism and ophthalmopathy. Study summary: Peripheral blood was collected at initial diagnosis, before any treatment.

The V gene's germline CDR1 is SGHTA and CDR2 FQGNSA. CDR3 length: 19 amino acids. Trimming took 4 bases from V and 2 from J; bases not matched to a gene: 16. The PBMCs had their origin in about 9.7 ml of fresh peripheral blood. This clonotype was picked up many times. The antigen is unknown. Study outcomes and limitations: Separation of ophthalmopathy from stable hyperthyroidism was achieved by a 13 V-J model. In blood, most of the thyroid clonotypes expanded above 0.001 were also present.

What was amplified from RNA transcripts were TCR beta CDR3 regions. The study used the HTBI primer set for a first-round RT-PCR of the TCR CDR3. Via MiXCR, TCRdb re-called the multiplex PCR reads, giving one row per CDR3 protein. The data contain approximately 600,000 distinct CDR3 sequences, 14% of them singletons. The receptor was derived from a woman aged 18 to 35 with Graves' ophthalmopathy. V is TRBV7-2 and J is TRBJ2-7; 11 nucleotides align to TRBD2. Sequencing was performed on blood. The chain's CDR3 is CASSSLAWFSGRAAYEQYF. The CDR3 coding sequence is TGTGCCAGCAGCTCGCTCGCTTGGTTTAGCGGGAGGGCCGCCTACGAGCAGTACTTC.